This T cell receptor beta chain derives from a study of blood T cell repertoires in COVID-19. About the research overall: Sample material is recorded as cDNA or gDNA derived from T cells, B-cell-depleted T cells, or PBMCs.

Cohorts were determined from participant-reported clinical history. Trimming left V 4 bases short and J 3 bases short, with 12 bases between. CDR3 length equals 14 residues. The germline V gene has CDR1 LGHDT and CDR2 YNNKEL (reference sequence). Sequenced by immunoSEQ multiplex PCR; TCRdb stores in-frame clones only, minus some. The data contain approximately 200,000 clones, 87% of them seen just once; the ten biggest clones take up approximately 2.4%. The specimen sequenced was PBMCs or T cells enriched from blood (not recorded which). The rearrangement links TRBV3-1 (or the pseudogene TRBV3-2) to TRBJ1-2; D is ambiguous. The clonotype comes from a woman under 40 who had recovered from COVID-19. CDR3 in DNA: TGTGCCAGCAGCCCCCAGTCGGGATACTATGGCTACACCTTC. This codes for CASSPQSGYYGYTF.